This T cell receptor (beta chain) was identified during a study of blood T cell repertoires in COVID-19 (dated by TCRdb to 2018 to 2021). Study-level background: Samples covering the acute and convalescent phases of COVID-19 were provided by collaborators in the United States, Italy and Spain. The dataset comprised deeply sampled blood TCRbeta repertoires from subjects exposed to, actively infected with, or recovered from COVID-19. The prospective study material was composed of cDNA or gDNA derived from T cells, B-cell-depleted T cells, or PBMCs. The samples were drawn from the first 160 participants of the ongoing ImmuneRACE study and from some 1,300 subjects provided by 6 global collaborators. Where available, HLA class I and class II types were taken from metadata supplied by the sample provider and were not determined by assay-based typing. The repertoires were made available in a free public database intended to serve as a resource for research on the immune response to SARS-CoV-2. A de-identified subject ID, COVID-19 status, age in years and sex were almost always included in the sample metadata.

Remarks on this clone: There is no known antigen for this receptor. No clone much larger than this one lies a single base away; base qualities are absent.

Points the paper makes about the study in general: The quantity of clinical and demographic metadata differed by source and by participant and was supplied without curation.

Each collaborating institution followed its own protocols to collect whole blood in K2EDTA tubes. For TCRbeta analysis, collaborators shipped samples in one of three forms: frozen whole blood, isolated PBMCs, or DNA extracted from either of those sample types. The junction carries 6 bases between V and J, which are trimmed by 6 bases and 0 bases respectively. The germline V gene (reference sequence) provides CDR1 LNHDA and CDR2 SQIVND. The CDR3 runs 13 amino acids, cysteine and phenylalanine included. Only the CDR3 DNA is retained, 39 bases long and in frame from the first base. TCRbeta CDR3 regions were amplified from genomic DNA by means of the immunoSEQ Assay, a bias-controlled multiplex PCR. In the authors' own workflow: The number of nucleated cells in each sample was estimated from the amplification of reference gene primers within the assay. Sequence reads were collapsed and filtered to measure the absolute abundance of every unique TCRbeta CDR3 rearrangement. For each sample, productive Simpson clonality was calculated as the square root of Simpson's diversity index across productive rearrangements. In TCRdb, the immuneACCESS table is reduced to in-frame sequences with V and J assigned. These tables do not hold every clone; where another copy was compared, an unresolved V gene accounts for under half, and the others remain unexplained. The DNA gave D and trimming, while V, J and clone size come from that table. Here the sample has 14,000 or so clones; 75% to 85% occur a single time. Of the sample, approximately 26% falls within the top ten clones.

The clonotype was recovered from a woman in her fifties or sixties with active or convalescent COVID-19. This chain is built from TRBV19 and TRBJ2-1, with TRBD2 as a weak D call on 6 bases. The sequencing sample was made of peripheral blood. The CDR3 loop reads CASSGSSYNEQFF. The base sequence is TGTGCCAGTAGCGGGAGCTCCTACAATGAGCAGTTCTTC.